The 20 T cell receptor beta chains given below trace back to one sample, sequenced in a study of blood T cell repertoires in COVID-19. Generated by immunoSEQ multiplex PCR, the TCRdb table keeps only in-frame clones and is missing some. The sample lists approximately 130,000 clones; around 77% were seen once. Sequencing was done on a sample of peripheral blood. These receptors originate from a human donor in a cohort sampled during active COVID-19.

The chain carries TRBV5-6 and TRBJ2-7, with TRBD1 matching 10 bases. Looked up from germline, CDR1 is SGHDT and CDR2 is YYEEEE. The CDR3 sequence is 16 residues long. The ends lost 5 bases at V and 5 bases at J; junction bases unmatched: 13. CDR3 loop: CASSPIQGQGFHEQYF. CDR3 nucleotides: TGTGCCAGCAGTCCCATCCAGGGACAGGGGTTCCACGAGCAGTACTTC.

The rearrangement joins TRBV6-5 to TRBJ2-7; 7 nucleotides match TRBD2. Germline V lookup: CDR1 MNHEY, CDR2 SVGAGI. The CDR3 consists of 15 residues. V was clipped by 0 bases and J by 4 bases; unmatched bases: 6. The CDR3 DNA follows: TGTGCCAGCAGTTACTCTTACCAGGGAGGGTACGAGCAGTACTTC. Protein: CASSYSYQGGYEQYF.

V and J are TRBV9 and TRBJ2-5; D possibly corresponds to TRBD2 (6 bases). The ends were cut back, 4 bases at V and 5 bases at J, with 18 bases in the middle. CDR3 size: 15 residues. The germline V gene has CDR1 SGDLS and CDR2 YYNGEE. The DNA for the CDR3 is TGTGCCAGCAGCCCGACGGAGGGACTGGCGGAGACCCAGTACTTC. It yields the protein CASSPTEGLAETQYF. The entire variable domain, with the rest obtained from reference TRBV9 and TRBJ2-5, is as follows: DSGVTQTPKHLITATGQRVTLRCSPRSGDLSVYWYQQSLDQGLQFLIQYYNGEERAKGNILERFSAQQFPDLHSELNLSSLELGDSALYFCASSPTEGLAETQYFGPGTRLLVL.

V is TRBV7-2 and J is TRBJ2-5; 9 bases map to TRBD2. With 6 bases clipped from V and 2 bases from J, the junction kept 16 bases outside the gene matches. The germline gives CDR1 SGHTA, CDR2 FQGNSA. CDR3 size: 18 residues. The CDR3 protein is CASSPPGPTSGFQETQYF. The CDR3 nucleotides read TGTGCCAGCAGTCCTCCGGGCCCGACTAGCGGCTTTCAAGAGACCCAGTACTTC.

This clone showed up just a few times. The chain employs TRBV21-1 and TRBJ1-1; the table gives TRBD1 as D, unverified against the DNA. TRBV21-1 constitutes a pseudogene. CDR3 length: 15 residues. CDR3 coding DNA: TGTGCCAGCAGCAAAGCGACAGGGTCAGCAACTGAAGCTTTCTTT. It is translated as CASSKATGSATEAFF.

The chain joins TRBV19 to TRBJ2-3, with D possibly matching TRBD2 (7 bases). This CDR3 has 15 residues. The V end was cut by 1 base, the J end by 2 bases, with 10 bases between. The germline gives CDR1 LNHDA, CDR2 SQIVND (reference sequence). This CDR3 reads CASSIVGGLTDTQYF. Written as DNA, the CDR3 is TGTGCCAGTAGTATAGTCGGGGGGCTCACAGATACGCAGTATTTT.

The rearrangement uses TRBV7-8 and TRBJ2-7; 7 bases agree with TRBD1. The germline CDR1 and CDR2 sequences are SGHVS and FQNEAQ. The junction had 7 bases not matched to a gene; V was cut back by 5 bases and J by 6 bases. CDR3 length: 13 residues. In nucleotides, the CDR3 is TGTGCCAGCAGCGCAGAACAGGGGCGCGAGCAGTACTTC. Translating it yields CASSAEQGREQYF.

This sequence joins TRBV11-1 and TRBJ1-5; unclear D gene. CDR1 SGHAT and CDR2 FQDESV come from the germline V gene (reference sequence). V was pared by 3 bases and J by 6 bases, with 12 bases between. The CDR3 extends over 14 amino acids. This chain's CDR3 is CASSFGPGVQPQHF. CDR3 coding DNA: TGTGCCAGCAGCTTCGGCCCCGGGGTTCAGCCCCAGCATTTT.

The chain links TRBV2 to TRBJ1-5, with D unresolved. Trimming stripped 4 bases from V and 0 bases from J, with 4 bases between. Germline V gene sequence: CDR1 SNHLY, CDR2 FYNNEI. CDR3 length: 13 amino acids. The CDR3 region has the DNA TGTGCCAGCAGTGCAGATAGCAATCAGCCCCAGCATTTT. This encodes CASSADSNQPQHF.

This chain joins TRBV7-9 and TRBJ1-6, with unresolved D. CDR3 length: 14 residues. V gave up 5 bases and J gave up 5 bases, with 10 bases separating them. Germline V gene sequence: CDR1 SEHNR, CDR2 FQNEAQ (reference sequence). Here the CDR3 DNA reads TGTGCCAGCAGCAAAGGGCTTGATAATTCACCCCTCCACTTT. Translated: CASSKGLDNSPLHF.

The V call is TRBV7-8, the J call TRBJ1-1; D unclear. The CDR3 extends over 13 amino acids. Germline V gives CDR1 SGHVS, CDR2 FQNEAQ. Trimming stripped 1 base from V and 0 bases from J, with 3 bases between. Written as DNA, the CDR3 is TGTGCCAGCAGCTTAGTCTTGAACACTGAAGCTTTCTTT. The encoded protein is CASSLVLNTEAFF. The whole variable domain, remainder taken from reference TRBV7-8 and TRBJ1-1, is GAGVSQSPRYKVAKRGQDVALRCDPISGHVSLFWYQQALGQGPEFLTYFQNEAQLDKSGLPSDRFFAERPEGSVSTLKIQRTQQEDSAVYLCASSLVLNTEAFFGQGTRLTVV.

The chain is built from TRBV5-6 and TRBJ2-5; 14 positions match TRBD2. The CDR3 length is 17 residues. Germline CDR1 and CDR2: SGHDT and YYEEEE. Unmatched junction bases numbered 5, after V lost 0 bases and J lost 4 bases. The DNA of the CDR3 is TGTGCCAGCAGCTTGGGACTAGCGGGGGGGCCGGGAGAGACCCAGTACTTC. It specifies CASSLGLAGGPGETQYF.

The V and J genes are TRBV5-1 and TRBJ2-1; TRBD2 agrees at 8 bases. V gave up 1 base and J gave up 5 bases; unmatched junction bases: 5. Germline V gene sequence: CDR1 SGHRS, CDR2 YFSETQ. The CDR3 runs 15 residues. CDR3 region: CASSLRGGEDNEQFF. The CDR3 region has the DNA TGCGCCAGCAGCTTGCGGGGGGGCGAGGACAATGAGCAGTTCTTC. Variable domain in full (rest from reference TRBV5-1 and TRBJ2-1): KAGVTQTPRYLIKTRGQQVTLSCSPISGHRSVSWYQQTPGQGLQFLFEYFSETQRNKGNFPGRFSGRQFSNSRSEMNVSTLELGDSALYLCASSLRGGEDNEQFFGPGTRLTVL.

This chain connects TRBV5-1 to TRBJ2-4, with 8 bases lining up with TRBD1. The V and J ends lost 2 bases and 5 bases, in that order; junction bases with no gene match: 6. The CDR3 totals 15 residues. CDR1 and CDR2 from the germline V gene are SGHRS and YFSETQ. The CDR3 DNA follows: TGCGCCAGCAGCTTCCAGACAGGGGTAGAAAACATTCAGTACTTC. Translated, it gives CASSFQTGVENIQYF.

The chain recombines TRBV6-1 with TRBJ1-5; TRBD1 might be the D (5 bases). Per the germline V gene, CDR1 is MNHNS and CDR2 is SASEGT. The V gene lost 2 bases and the J gene lost 5 bases, with 16 bases spanning the gap. The CDR3 spans 16 residues. The CDR3 coding sequence is TGTGCCAGCAGTGAATCCCCTGACAGAAAGGATCAGCCCCAGCATTTT. Amino acids: CASSESPDRKDQPQHF.

The rearrangement uses TRBV28 and TRBJ2-7; the match to TRBD2 covers 7 bases. The CDR3 sequence is 15 residues long. Looked up from germline, CDR1 is MDHEN and CDR2 is SYDVKM. Trimming cost V 6 bases and J 6 bases; bases outside gene matches: 14. Written as DNA, the CDR3 is TGTGCCAGCAGACCCTCCACCGGGGGAGGGTCCGAGCAGTACTTC. The encoded protein is CASRPSTGGGSEQYF.

This clone was detected only a few times. The chain joins TRBV4-1 to TRBJ2-5; 8 bases match TRBD2. Germline loops: CDR1 MGHRA, CDR2 YSYEKL. The CDR3 consists of 15 residues. V was pared by 3 bases and J by 5 bases, with 8 bases of the junction left unmatched. This CDR3 is CASSQVGGAFETQYF. The CDR3 DNA is TGCGCCAGCAGCCAGGTCGGGGGGGCCTTTGAGACCCAGTACTTC.

This rearrangement joins TRBV5-1 to TRBJ2-3; 10 positions match TRBD1. Germline V lookup: CDR1 SGHRS, CDR2 YFSETQ. J lost 2 bases, V lost 4 bases, and 7 bases had no gene match. The CDR3 contains 16 residues. The CDR3 nucleotides are TGCGCCAGCAGCGCCCGGGACAGGGGTGTCACAGATACGCAGTATTTT. Amino acids: CASSARDRGVTDTQYF.

This clone has a count of ten or more. The chain has TRBV5-5 and TRBJ2-3, with 12 bases fitting TRBD2. Germline V gene data show CDR1 as SGHKS and CDR2 as YYEKEE (reference sequence). V dropped 4 bases and J dropped 3; count of bases not matched to a gene: 3. There are 15 residues in the CDR3. This chain's CDR3 is CASSTSGGPTDTQYF. In nucleotides, the CDR3 is TGTGCCAGCAGCACTAGCGGGGGGCCTACAGATACGCAGTATTTT.

With respect to this clone: Germline and junction disagree at one end, which may indicate a read error. The chain carries TRBV6-1 and TRBJ2-2, with 7 positions matching TRBD2. This CDR3 spans 13 amino acids. CDR1 and CDR2 from the germline V gene are MNHNS and SASEGT. CDR3 sequence: CASSEPGPGGLFF. As DNA, the CDR3 is TGTGCCAGCAGTGAACCGGGCCCGGGGGGGCTGTTTTTT.